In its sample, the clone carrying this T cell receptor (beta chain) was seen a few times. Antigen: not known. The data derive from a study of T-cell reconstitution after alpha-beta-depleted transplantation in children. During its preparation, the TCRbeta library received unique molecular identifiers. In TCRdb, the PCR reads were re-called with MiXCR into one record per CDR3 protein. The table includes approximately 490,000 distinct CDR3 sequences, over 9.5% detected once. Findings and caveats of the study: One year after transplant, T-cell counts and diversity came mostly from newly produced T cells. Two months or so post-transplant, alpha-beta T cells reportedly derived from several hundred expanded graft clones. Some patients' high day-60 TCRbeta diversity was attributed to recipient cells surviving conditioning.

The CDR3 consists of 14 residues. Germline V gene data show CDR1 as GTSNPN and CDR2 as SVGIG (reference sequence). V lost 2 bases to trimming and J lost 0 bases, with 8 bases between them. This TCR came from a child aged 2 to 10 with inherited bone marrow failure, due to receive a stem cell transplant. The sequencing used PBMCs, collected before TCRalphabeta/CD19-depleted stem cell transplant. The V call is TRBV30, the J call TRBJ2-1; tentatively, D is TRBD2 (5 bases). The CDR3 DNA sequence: TGTGCCTGGAGTTTAGCGAGCTCCTACAATGAGCAGTTCTTC. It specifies CAWSLASSYNEQFF.